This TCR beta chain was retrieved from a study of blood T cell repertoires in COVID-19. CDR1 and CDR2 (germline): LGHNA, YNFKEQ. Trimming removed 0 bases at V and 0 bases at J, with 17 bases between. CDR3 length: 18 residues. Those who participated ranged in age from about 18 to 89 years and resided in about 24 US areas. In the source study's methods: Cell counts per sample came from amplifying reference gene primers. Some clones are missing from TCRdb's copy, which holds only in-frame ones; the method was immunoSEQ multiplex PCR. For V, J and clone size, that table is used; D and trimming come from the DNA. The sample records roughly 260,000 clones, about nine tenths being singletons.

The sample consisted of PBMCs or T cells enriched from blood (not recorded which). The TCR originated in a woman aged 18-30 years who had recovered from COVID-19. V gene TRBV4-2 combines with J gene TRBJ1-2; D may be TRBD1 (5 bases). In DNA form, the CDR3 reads TGTGCCAGCAGCCAAGATTTGAACTCCAGGGTTACTAACTATGGCTACACCTTC. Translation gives CASSQDLNSRVTNYGYTF.